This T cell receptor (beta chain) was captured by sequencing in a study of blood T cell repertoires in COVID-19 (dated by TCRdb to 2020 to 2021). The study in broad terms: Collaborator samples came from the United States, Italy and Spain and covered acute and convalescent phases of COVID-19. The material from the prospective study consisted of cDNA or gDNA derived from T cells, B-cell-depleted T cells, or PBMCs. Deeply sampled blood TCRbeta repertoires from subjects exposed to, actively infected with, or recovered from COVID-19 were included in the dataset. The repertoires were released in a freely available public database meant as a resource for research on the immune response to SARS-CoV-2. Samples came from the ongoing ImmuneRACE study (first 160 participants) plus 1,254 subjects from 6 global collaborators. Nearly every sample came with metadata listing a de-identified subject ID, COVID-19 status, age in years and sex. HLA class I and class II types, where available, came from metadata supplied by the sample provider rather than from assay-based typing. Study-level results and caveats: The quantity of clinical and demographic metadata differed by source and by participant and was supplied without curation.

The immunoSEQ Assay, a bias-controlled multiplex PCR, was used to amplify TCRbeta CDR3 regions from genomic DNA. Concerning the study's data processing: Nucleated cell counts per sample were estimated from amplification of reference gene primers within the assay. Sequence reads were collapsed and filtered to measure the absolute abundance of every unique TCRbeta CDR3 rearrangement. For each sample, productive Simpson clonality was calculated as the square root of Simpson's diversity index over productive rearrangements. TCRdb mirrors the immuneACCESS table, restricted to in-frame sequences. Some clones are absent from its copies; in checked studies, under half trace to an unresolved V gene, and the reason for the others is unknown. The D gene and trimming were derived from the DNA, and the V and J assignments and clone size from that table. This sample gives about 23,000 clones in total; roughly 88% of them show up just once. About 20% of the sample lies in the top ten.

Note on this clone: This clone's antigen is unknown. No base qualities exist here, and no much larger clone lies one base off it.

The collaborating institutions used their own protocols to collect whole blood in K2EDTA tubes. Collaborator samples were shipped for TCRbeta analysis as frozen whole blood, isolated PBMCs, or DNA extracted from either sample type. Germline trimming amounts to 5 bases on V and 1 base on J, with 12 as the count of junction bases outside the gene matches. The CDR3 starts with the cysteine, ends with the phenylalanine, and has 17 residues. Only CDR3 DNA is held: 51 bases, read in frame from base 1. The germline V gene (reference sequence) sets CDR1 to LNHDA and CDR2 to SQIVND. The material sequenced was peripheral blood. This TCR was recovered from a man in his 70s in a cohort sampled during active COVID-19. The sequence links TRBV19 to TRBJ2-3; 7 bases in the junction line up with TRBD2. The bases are TGTGCCAGTAGTCCACAACCTACTAGCGTTGGCACAGATACGCAGTATTTT. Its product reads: CASSPQPTSVGTDTQYF.